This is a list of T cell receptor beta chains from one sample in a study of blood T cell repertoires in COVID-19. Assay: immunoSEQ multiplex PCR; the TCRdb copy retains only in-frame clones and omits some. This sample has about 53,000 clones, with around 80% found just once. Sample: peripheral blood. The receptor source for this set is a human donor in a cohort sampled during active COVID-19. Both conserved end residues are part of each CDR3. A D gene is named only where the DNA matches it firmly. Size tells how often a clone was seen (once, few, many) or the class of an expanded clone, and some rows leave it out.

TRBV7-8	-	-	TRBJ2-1	CASSLRDNEQFF	TGTGCCAGCAGCTTAAGAGACAATGAGCAGTTCTTC
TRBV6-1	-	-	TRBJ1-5	CASSEPGVMQPQHF	TGTGCCAGCAGTGAACCAGGGGTGATGCAGCCCCAGCATTTT
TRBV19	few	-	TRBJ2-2	CASSIGQNFDGELFF	TGTGCCAGTAGTATAGGTCAGAATTTTGACGGGGAGCTGTTTTTT
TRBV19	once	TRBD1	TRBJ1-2	CATQQGTYGYTF	TGTGCCACCCAACAGGGGACCTATGGCTACACCTTC
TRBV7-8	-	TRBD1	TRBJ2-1	CASSPSGQGNNEQFF	TGTGCCAGCAGCCCCTCGGGACAGGGAAACAATGAGCAGTTCTTC
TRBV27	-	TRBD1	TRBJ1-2	CASSQDRGRDYGYTF	TGTGCCAGCAGTCAAGACAGGGGGCGAGACTATGGCTACACCTTC
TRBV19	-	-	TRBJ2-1	CASSTGPGVHNEQFF	TGTGCCAGTAGTACGGGACCGGGGGTCCACAATGAGCAGTTCTTC
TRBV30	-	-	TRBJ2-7	CAWGPFYEQYF	TGTGCCTGGGGTCCCTTCTACGAGCAGTACTTC
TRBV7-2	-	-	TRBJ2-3	CASRLTDTQYF	TGTGCCAGCAGACTCACTGATACGCAGTATTTT
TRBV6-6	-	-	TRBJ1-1	CASIPARGANTEAFF	TGTGCCAGCATCCCCGCTCGGGGGGCAAACACTGAAGCTTTCTTT
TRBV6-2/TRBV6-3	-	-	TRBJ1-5	CASSSQGEIQPQHF	TGTGCCAGCAGTTCTCAAGGGGAAATCCAGCCCCAGCATTTT
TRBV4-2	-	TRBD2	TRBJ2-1	CASSQKGLAGNNEQFF	TGTGCCAGCAGCCAAAAGGGACTAGCGGGGAACAATGAGCAGTTCTTC
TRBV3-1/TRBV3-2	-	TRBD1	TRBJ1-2	CASSLTDRPLYGYTF	TGTGCCAGCAGTTTAACGGACAGGCCCCTCTATGGCTACACCTTC
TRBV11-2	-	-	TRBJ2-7	CASSLSGTPVRFSF	TGTGCCAGCAGCTTATCCGGGACACCCGTTAGGTTCTCCTTC
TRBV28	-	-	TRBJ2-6	CASSSLGHSGANVLTF	TGTGCCAGCAGTTCCCTAGGCCACTCTGGGGCCAACGTCCTGACTTTC
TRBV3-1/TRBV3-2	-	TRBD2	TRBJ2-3	CASSPSGIAQYF	TGTGCCAGCAGCCCTAGCGGTATAGCGCAGTATTTT
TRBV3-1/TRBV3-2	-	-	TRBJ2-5	CASSQVASMRETQYF	TGTGCCAGCAGCCAAGTCGCCTCAATGCGGGAGACCCAGTACTTC
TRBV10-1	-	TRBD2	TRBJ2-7	CASTTGSGVYEQYF	TGCGCCAGCACCACGGGCAGCGGGGTCTACGAGCAGTACTTC
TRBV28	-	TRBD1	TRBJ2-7	CASRSPGTGLHEQYF	TGTGCCAGCAGGTCGCCCGGGACAGGGCTCCACGAGCAGTACTTC
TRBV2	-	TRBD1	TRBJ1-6	CASTGMGAGQLNSPLHF	TGTGCCAGCACCGGGATGGGGGCGGGACAGTTAAATTCACCCCTCCACTTT
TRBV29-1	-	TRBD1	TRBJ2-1	CSVAPGTGYSNEQFF	TGCAGCGTTGCACCCGGGACAGGGTACAGCAATGAGCAGTTCTTC
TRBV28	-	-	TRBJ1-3	CASSPDSRASGNTIYF	TGTGCCAGCAGCCCGGACTCCCGGGCATCTGGAAACACCATATATTTT
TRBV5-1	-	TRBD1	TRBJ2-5	CASRATGTGKSETQYF	TGCGCCAGCAGAGCTACCGGGACAGGGAAATCAGAGACCCAGTACTTC
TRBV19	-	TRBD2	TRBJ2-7	CASSKGLAGGYSYEQYF	TGTGCCAGTAGTAAAGGACTAGCGGGGGGTTACTCCTACGAGCAGTACTTC
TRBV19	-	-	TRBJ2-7	CASSSLGHSTYEQYF	TGTGCCAGTAGTAGTCTCGGACACTCCACCTACGAGCAGTACTTC
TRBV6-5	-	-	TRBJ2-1	CASSYFTGEQFF	TGTGCCAGCAGTTACTTTACGGGTGAGCAGTTCTTC
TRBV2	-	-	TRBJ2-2	CASSESGFAGELFF	TGTGCCAGCAGTGAATCGGGGTTCGCCGGGGAGCTGTTTTTT
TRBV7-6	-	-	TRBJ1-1	CASSLGRGGTEAFF	TGTGCCAGCAGCTTAGGTCGGGGAGGGACTGAAGCTTTCTTT
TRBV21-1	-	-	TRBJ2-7	CASSQACPDRGPGRGEQYF	TGTGCCAGCAGTCAAGCCTGCCCGGACAGGGGGCCAGGAAGGGGGGAGCAGTACTTC
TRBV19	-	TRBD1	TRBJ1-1	CASSRTGSEAFF	TGTGCCAGTAGTAGGACAGGGTCTGAAGCTTTCTTT
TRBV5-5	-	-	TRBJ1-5	CASSHLPRAGNQPQHF	TGTGCCAGCAGCCACTTACCCAGGGCGGGCAATCAGCCCCAGCATTTT
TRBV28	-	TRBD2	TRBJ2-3	CASSSQREITDTQYF	TGTGCCAGCAGTTCCCAGCGGGAGATCACAGATACGCAGTATTTT
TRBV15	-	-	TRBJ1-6	CATSRGGAPLHF	TGTGCCACCAGCAGAGGAGGAGCACCCCTCCACTTT
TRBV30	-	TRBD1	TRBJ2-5	CAWSPGSTGGEETQYF	TGTGCCTGGAGCCCCGGTTCGACAGGGGGTGAAGAGACCCAGTACTTC
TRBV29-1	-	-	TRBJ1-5	CSVRQRDQPQHF	TGCAGCGTTAGACAGAGAGATCAGCCCCAGCATTTT
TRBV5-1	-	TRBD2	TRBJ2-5	CASSLPSGGAETQYF	TGCGCCAGCAGCTTGCCTAGCGGGGGGGCGGAGACCCAGTACTTC
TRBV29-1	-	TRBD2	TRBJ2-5	CSVGTSGASSKYF	TGCAGCGTTGGGACTAGCGGGGCTAGTAGCAAGTACTTC
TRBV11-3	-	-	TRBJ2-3	CASSQPGGTQYF	TGTGCCAGCAGCCAGCCTGGAGGTACGCAGTATTTT
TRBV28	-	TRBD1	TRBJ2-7	CASRQQGRRFNEQYF	TGTGCCAGCAGGCAACAGGGGCGGAGGTTCAACGAGCAGTACTTC
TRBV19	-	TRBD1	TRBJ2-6	CASSTDPDRAGANVLTF	TGTGCCAGTAGTACCGACCCCGACAGGGCAGGGGCCAACGTCCTGACTTTC
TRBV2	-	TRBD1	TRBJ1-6	CASSDLLTGYSYNSPLHF	TGTGCCAGCAGTGACCTTCTGACAGGGTACTCCTATAATTCACCCCTCCACTTT
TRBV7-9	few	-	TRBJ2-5	CASSLVPPETQYF	TGTGCCAGCAGCTTAGTCCCCCCTGAGACCCAGTACTTC
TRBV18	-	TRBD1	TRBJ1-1	CASSRIKGATGEAFF	TGTGCCAGCTCACGTATAAAGGGGGCGACCGGTGAAGCTTTCTTT
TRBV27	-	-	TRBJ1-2	CASSFGLNYGYTF	TGTGCCAGCAGTTTTGGGCTTAACTATGGCTACACCTTC
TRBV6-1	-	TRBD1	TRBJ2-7	CASSEALSGGADEQYF	TGTGCCAGCAGTGAAGCGCTGTCAGGGGGCGCGGACGAGCAGTACTTC
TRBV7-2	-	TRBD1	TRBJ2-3	CASSVGDRGTDTQYF	TGTGCCAGCAGCGTAGGGGACAGAGGCACAGATACGCAGTATTTT
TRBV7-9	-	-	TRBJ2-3	CASSLARLDTQYF	TGTGCCAGCAGCTTAGCCAGGTTAGATACGCAGTATTTT
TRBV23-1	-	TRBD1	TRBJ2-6	CASRQGRTSGANVLTF	TGCGCCAGCAGACAGGGGCGAACGTCTGGGGCCAACGTCCTGACTTTC
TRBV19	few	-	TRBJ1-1	CASSIVEGDTEAFF	TGTGCCAGTAGTATAGTAGAAGGAGACACTGAAGCTTTCTTT